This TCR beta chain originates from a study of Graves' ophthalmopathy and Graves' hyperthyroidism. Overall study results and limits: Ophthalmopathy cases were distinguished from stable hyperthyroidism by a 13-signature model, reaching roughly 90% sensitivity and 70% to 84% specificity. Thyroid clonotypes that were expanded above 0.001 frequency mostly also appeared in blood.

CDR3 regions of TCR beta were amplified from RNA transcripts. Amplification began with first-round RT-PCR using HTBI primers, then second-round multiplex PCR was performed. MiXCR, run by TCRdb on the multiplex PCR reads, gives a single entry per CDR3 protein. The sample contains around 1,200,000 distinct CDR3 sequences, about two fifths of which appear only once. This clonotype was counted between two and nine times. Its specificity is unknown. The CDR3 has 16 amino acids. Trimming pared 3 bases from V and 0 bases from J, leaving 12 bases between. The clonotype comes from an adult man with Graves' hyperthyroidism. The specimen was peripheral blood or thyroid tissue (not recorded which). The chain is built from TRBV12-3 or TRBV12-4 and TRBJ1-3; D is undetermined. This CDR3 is CASSFRHSGSGNTIYF. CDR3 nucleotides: TGTGCCAGCAGTTTCCGGCACAGTGGCTCTGGAAACACCATATATTTT.